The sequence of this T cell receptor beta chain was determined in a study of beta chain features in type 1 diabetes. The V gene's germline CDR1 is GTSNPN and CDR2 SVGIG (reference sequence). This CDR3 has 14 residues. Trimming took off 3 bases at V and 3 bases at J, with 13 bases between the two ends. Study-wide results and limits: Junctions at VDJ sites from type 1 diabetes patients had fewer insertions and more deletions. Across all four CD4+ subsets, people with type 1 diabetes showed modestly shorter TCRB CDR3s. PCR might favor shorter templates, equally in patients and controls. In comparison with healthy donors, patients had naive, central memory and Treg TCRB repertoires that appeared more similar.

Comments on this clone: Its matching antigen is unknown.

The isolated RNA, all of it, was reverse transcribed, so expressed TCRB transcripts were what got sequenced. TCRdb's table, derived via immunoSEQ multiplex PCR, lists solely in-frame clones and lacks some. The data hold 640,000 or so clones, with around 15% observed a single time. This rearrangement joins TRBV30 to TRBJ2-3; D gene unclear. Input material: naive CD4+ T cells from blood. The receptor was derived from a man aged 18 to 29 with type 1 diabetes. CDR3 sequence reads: CAWRRSSGTDTQYF. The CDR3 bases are TGTGCCTGGAGGCGATCGAGTGGGACAGATACGCAGTATTTT.